Listed here are 30 T cell receptor beta chains from one sample, sequenced in a study of blood T cells in healthy people across ages. The authors ran a second PCR of about 7 to 12 cycles using a sample-barcoded 5' primer and a J-beta primer mix. A single record per CDR3 protein comes from TCRdb applying MiXCR to the 5' RACE reads. This sample has 600,000 to 850,000 distinct CDR3 sequences, with about 40% found just once. The sample consisted of blood. These receptors all come from a woman aged 55-70 years in good health.

This clonotype turned up a few times. This chain connects TRBV4-2 to TRBJ1-4; D gene ambiguous. The V and J ends lost 0 bases and 4 bases respectively, with 27 bases between them. The V gene's germline CDR1 is LGHNA and CDR2 YNFKEQ. The CDR3 spans 21 residues. The CDR3 region has the DNA TGTGCCAGCAGCCAAGATGCAGTGGGATATTCACCCGGGCGCGGTAATGAAAAACTGTTTTTT. Translating gives CASSQDAVGYSPGRGNEKLFF.

This clonotype has a handful of counts. This chain uses TRBV16 with TRBJ1-5, with a weak D call TRBD1 (5 bases). Per the germline V gene, CDR1 is KGHSY and CDR2 is FQNENV. The CDR3 loop spans 14 amino acids. V lost 1 base and J 6 bases, leaving 10 bases between the germline ends. The CDR3 spells CASSQLGVSQPQHF. Here the CDR3 DNA reads TGTGCCAGCAGCCAATTAGGGGTGAGTCAGCCCCAGCATTTT.

Note on this clonotype: A much more abundant neighbour one base away suggests this may be a read error. The chain recombines TRBV20-1 with TRBJ2-7; TRBD1 matches 7 bases. This CDR3 spans 13 amino acids. CDR1 is DFQATT, CDR2 SNEGSKA, per germline (reference sequence). This chain's CDR3 is CSAQRDSSYGQYF. In DNA form, the CDR3 reads TGCAGTGCTCAAAGGGACAGCTCCTACGGGCAGTACTTC.

The rearrangement uses TRBV6-1 and TRBJ1-5; D remains unclear. V gave up 10 bases and J gave up 6 bases, with 16 bases separating them. Germline V CDR1 and CDR2: MNHNS, SASEGT. The CDR3 totals 13 residues. CDR3 residues: CATRTQYGQPQHF. For the CDR3, the DNA is TGTGCCACCAGGACCCAATACGGTCAGCCCCAGCATTTT.

This clonotype has at least ten counts. The V gene is TRBV3-1, the J gene TRBJ2-7; maybe TRBD1 (6 bases). Germline V gene lookup returns CDR1 LGHDT and CDR2 YNNKEL (reference sequence). The CDR3 is 17 residues long. Between the trimmed V and J ends, which lost 3 bases and 2 bases, there was a span of 20 bases. CDR3 in amino acids: CASSHGTGTLYPYEQYF. The CDR3 bases are TGTGCCAGCAGCCACGGAACCGGGACACTTTACCCCTACGAGCAGTACTTC.

The chain has TRBV19 and TRBJ2-6; D is uncertain. The germline V and J ends were trimmed by 7 bases and 3 bases, with 19 bases remaining between them. CDR1 and CDR2 (germline): LNHDA, SQIVND (reference sequence). The CDR3 totals 17 residues. The CDR3 protein is CASTGLGRIGGANVLTF. DNA of the CDR3: TGTGCCAGTACCGGGTTGGGCCGGATAGGTGGGGCCAACGTCCTGACTTTC.

V is TRBV5-1 and J is TRBJ2-3; the match to TRBD2 covers 15 bases. Germline V gives CDR1 SGHRS, CDR2 YFSETQ. CDR3 length: 18 amino acids. V lost 2 bases and J lost 6; bases outside the gene matches: 10. The CDR3 bases are TGCGCCAGCAGCTTAAGGACTAGCGGGGGGGCACCTACCGATACGCAGTATTTT. As protein: CASSLRTSGGAPTDTQYF.

Worth noting for this clonotype: A much larger clone differs from this one at a single base, so this may be a read error. J is TRBJ2-1 and V is TRBV10-3; D gene uncertain. The length of the CDR3 is 13 residues. Germline CDR1 is ENHRY and CDR2 is SYGVKD. V shed 10 bases and J shed 6 bases, with 16 bases lying between them. The CDR3 DNA sequence: TGTGCCACCAGGAGATTGGTAGTCAATGAGCAGTTCTTC. Translating it yields CATRRLVVNEQFF.

This chain connects TRBV9 to TRBJ2-2; D unclear. The CDR3 is 14 residues long. The V end was cut by 0 bases, the J end by 4 bases, with 7 bases between. Germline-derived CDR1 and CDR2 are SGDLS and YYNGEE. This CDR3 is CASSVEERTGELFF. CDR3 nucleotides: TGTGCCAGCAGCGTAGAGGAGCGCACCGGGGAGCTGTTTTTT.

In its sample, this clonotype was seen once. The rearrangement joins TRBV30 to TRBJ2-7, with 10 bases identical to TRBD2. This CDR3 has 17 residues. The V gene's germline CDR1 is GTSNPN and CDR2 SVGIG (reference sequence). J was trimmed by 3 bases and V by 4 bases; bases with no gene match: 15. The CDR3 spells CAWMPPTPGLAFYEQYF. CDR3 DNA sequence: TGTGCCTGGATGCCTCCTACGCCGGGACTAGCGTTCTACGAGCAGTACTTC.

Written as DNA, the CDR3 is TGCAGTGTCCGAGGACTAGCGGGGGCCGGGAACACCGGGGAGCTGTTTTTT. Its protein is CSVRGLAGAGNTGELFF. This chain connects TRBV20-1 to TRBJ2-2; TRBD2 aligns across 13 bases. V lost 7 bases, J lost 1 base, and 9 bases stayed unmatched. The germline CDR1 and CDR2 sequences are DFQATT and SNEGSKA (reference sequence). The CDR3 is made up of 17 amino acids.

This clonotype was observed many times. This chain joins TRBV7-3 and TRBJ2-7; perhaps TRBD1 as D (6 bases). Germline CDR1 reads SGHTA; CDR2 reads FQGTGA. CDR3 length: 12 residues. V was pared by 5 bases and J by 5 bases, with 10 bases between. The CDR3 DNA is TGTGCCAGCAGCGCCACAGGGAACGAGCAGTACTTC. The encoded protein is CASSATGNEQYF. Full variable domain (rest looked up from reference TRBV7-3 and TRBJ2-7): GAGVSQTPSNKVTEKGKYVELRCDPISGHTALYWYRQSLGQGPEFLIYFQGTGAADDSGLPNDRFFAVRPEGSVSTLKIQRTERGDSAVYLCASSATGNEQYFGPGTRLTVT.

The V and J genes are TRBV7-2 and TRBJ2-7, with TRBD2 identical over 8 bases. V lost 4 bases, J lost 7 bases, and 15 bases stayed unmatched. The CDR3 loop spans 16 amino acids. Per germline, CDR1 SGHTA and CDR2 FQGNSA. The CDR3 protein is CASSSGAGGFGNEQYF. As DNA, the CDR3 is TGTGCCAGCAGCTCCGGGGCGGGAGGATTCGGCAATGAGCAGTACTTC.

The chain carries TRBV6-5 and TRBJ2-2; 7 bases align to TRBD1. V shed 4 bases, J shed 1 base, and the junction held 3 bases outside the gene matches. This CDR3 is 15 amino acids long. In germline, CDR1 is MNHEY, CDR2 SVGAGI. This chain's CDR3 is CASSWDRKNTGELFF. The DNA of the CDR3 is TGTGCCAGCAGTTGGGACAGAAAGAACACCGGGGAGCTGTTTTTT.

This clonotype showed up just a few times. This chain joins TRBV7-8 and TRBJ2-7; D is ambiguous. The V gene's germline CDR1 is SGHVS and CDR2 FQNEAQ. The CDR3 extends over 14 amino acids. V was trimmed by 5 bases and J by 7 bases, leaving 18 bases between them. CDR3 amino acids: CASSLLGLSREQYF. The CDR3 coding sequence is TGTGCCAGCAGCCTACTCGGCCTCTCGAGGGAGCAGTACTTC.

The chain has TRBV18 and TRBJ2-1; D call uncertain. Per germline, CDR1 KGHSH and CDR2 LQKENI. The V end lost 2 bases, the J end lost 2 bases, and 13 bases lay between the germline ends. This CDR3 region has 16 residues. The CDR3 DNA follows: TGTGCCAGCTCACCAACTCAGGTCGTGCCCTACAATGAGCAGTTCTTC. This codes for CASSPTQVVPYNEQFF.

The rearrangement joins TRBV12-3 or TRBV12-4 to TRBJ2-7; 11 bases map to TRBD2. V lost 9 bases, J lost 4 bases, and 11 bases stayed unmatched. The CDR3 totals 15 residues. Written as DNA, the CDR3 is TGTGCCAGTCAACGTCGGGCTAGCGGGGGGTACGAGCAGTACTTC. Translation gives CASQRRASGGYEQYF.

This clonotype was picked up many times. The CDR3 DNA reads TGTGCCAGCAGTTTGGGCAGGCGGTATGGCTACACCTTC. It encodes CASSLGRRYGYTF. This chain joins TRBV12-3 or TRBV12-4 and TRBJ1-2; unclear D gene. The CDR3 consists of 13 residues. Trimming left V 3 bases short and J 5 bases short, with 10 bases between.

The chain uses TRBV5-4 and TRBJ2-1; 9 bases line up with TRBD2. Germline lookup yields CDR1 SGHNT and CDR2 YYREEE (reference sequence). Trimming at V came to 0 bases and at J to 2 bases, leaving 3 bases not matched to a gene. This CDR3 is built from 16 residues. The CDR3 region is CASSLAAGGTYNEQFF. CDR3 DNA sequence: TGTGCCAGCAGCTTGGCAGCGGGGGGAACCTACAATGAGCAGTTCTTC.

This chain's CDR3 is CASSLAGASGSSYEQYF. The CDR3 DNA follows: TGTGCCAGCAGCTTAGCGGGAGCTAGCGGGAGCTCCTACGAGCAGTACTTC. The chain links TRBV7-6 to TRBJ2-7; 10 nucleotides line up with TRBD2. V trimming: 0 bases; J trimming: 0 bases; junction bases outside the gene matches: 5. CDR1 SGHVS and CDR2 FNYEAQ come from the germline V gene. This CDR3 comprises 17 residues.

This clonotype was recorded a few times. The chain couples TRBV2 to TRBJ2-7; D may be TRBD1 or TRBD2 (6 bases each). CDR3 size: 14 residues. Germline V gene sequence: CDR1 SNHLY, CDR2 FYNNEI. The V and J ends lost 4 bases and 2 bases respectively, with 12 bases between them. The CDR3 sequence is CASSVKGGTYEQYF. The CDR3 region has the DNA TGTGCCAGCAGTGTTAAGGGGGGCACCTACGAGCAGTACTTC.

V usage is TRBV4-1 and J usage is TRBJ2-1; perhaps TRBD1 as D (6 bases). V was clipped by 0 bases and J by 8 bases, with 14 bases between them. Germline-derived CDR1 and CDR2 are MGHRA and YSYEKL. This CDR3 has 15 amino acids. For the CDR3, the DNA is TGCGCCAGCAGCCAAGAACCGACAGGAGGTTATGAGCAGTTCTTC. The encoded protein is CASSQEPTGGYEQFF.

This clonotype was recorded a few times. The chain has TRBV2 and TRBJ1-5; D is perhaps TRBD1 (5 bases). The CDR3 runs 12 residues. Trimming shortened V by 7 bases and J by 4 bases, and 8 bases separated the two germline ends. Germline V CDR1 and CDR2: SNHLY, FYNNEI. The CDR3 region is CASKGVNQPQHF. CDR3 DNA: TGTGCCAGCAAAGGGGTAAATCAGCCCCAGCATTTT.

V usage is TRBV24-1 and J usage is TRBJ2-7; 8 bases map to TRBD1. Germline V lookup: CDR1 KGHDR, CDR2 SFDVKD. The CDR3 runs to 14 residues. V was clipped by 3 bases and J by 6 bases; unmatched bases: 6. The CDR3 protein is CATSDGQGAGEQYF. The CDR3 DNA reads TGTGCCACCAGTGATGGGCAGGGGGCTGGCGAGCAGTACTTC.

This clonotype was recorded a few times. This CDR3 reads CASSSDSNEQFF. Here the CDR3 DNA reads TGTGCCAGCAGCTCGGACTCCAATGAGCAGTTCTTC. The chain uses TRBV5-4 and TRBJ2-1; maybe TRBD2 (5 bases). This CDR3 is built from 12 residues. Trimming cost V 3 bases and J 6 bases, with 7 bases left between them. In germline, CDR1 is SGHNT, CDR2 YYREEE (reference sequence).

The gene calls are TRBV10-3 and TRBJ2-3; D might be TRBD1 (5 bases). The length of the CDR3 is 16 residues. The germline CDR1 and CDR2 sequences are ENHRY and SYGVKD. V lost 0 bases and J lost 4, with 14 bases in between. The CDR3 bases are TGTGCCATCAGTGAGTCGTATGGGGCCGGCCCAGATACGCAGTATTTT. Its protein is CAISESYGAGPDTQYF.

In nucleotides, the CDR3 is TGTGCCAGCAGCCAATTAGGGGCAGGGGAGACCCAGTACTTC. As protein: CASSQLGAGETQYF. This rearrangement joins TRBV4-2 to TRBJ2-5; tentatively, D is TRBD1 (5 bases). Trimming removed 2 bases at V and 5 bases at J, with 12 bases between. This CDR3 has 14 amino acids. Germline V lookup: CDR1 LGHNA, CDR2 YNFKEQ.

Only one count was recorded for this clonotype. The chain recombines TRBV7-9 with TRBJ2-3; 14 positions agree with TRBD2. Germline CDR1 reads SEHNR; CDR2 reads FQNEAQ (reference sequence). This CDR3 contains 16 residues. With 6 bases clipped from V and 5 bases from J, the junction kept 7 bases outside the gene matches. The CDR3 loop is CASRQTSGRVQDTQYF. The CDR3, as DNA: TGTGCCAGCAGACAGACTAGCGGGAGGGTTCAAGATACGCAGTATTTT.

The rearrangement uses TRBV7-2 and TRBJ1-1; the match to TRBD1 covers 7 bases. Per the germline V gene, CDR1 is SGHTA and CDR2 is FQGNSA. The CDR3 is made up of 14 amino acids. With V trimmed by 4 bases and J by 5 bases, 7 bases remained unmatched. In nucleotides, the CDR3 is TGTGCCAGCAGCTCACAGGGGAGGAAGACTGAAGCTTTCTTT. It translates to CASSSQGRKTEAFF. The full variable domain, rest sourced from reference TRBV7-2 and TRBJ1-1, is GAGVSQSPSNKVTEKGKDVELRCDPISGHTALYWYRQSLGQGLEFLIYFQGNSAPDKSGLPSDRFSAERTGGSVSTLTIQRTQQEDSAVYLCASSSQGRKTEAFFGQGTRLTVV.

This chain's CDR3 is CSARGGPGLPSYEQYF. In nucleotides, the CDR3 is TGCAGTGCTAGGGGGGGGCCGGGACTACCCTCATACGAGCAGTACTTC. The V gene is TRBV20-1, the J gene TRBJ2-7, with D maybe TRBD2 (7 bases). Germline V gene data show CDR1 as DFQATT and CDR2 as SNEGSKA (reference sequence). Trimming removed 3 bases from V and 4 bases from J, with 22 bases in between. The CDR3 runs to 16 residues.